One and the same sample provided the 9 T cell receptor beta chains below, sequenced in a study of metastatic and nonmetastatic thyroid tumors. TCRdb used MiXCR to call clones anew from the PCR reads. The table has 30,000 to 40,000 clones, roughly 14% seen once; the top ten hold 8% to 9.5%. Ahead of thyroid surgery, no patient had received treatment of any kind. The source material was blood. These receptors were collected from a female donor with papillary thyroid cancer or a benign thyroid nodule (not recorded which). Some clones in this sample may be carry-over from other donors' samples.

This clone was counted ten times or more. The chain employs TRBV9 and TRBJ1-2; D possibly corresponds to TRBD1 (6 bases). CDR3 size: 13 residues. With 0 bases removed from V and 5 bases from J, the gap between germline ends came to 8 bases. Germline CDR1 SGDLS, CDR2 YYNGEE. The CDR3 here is CASSVEGTYGYTF. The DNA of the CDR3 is TGTGCCAGCAGCGTAGAGGGGACATATGGCTACACCTTC.

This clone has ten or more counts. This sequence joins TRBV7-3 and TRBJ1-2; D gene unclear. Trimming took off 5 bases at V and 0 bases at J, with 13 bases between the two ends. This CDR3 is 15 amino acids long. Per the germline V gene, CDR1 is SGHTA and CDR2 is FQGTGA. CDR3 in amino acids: CASSPSRDTNYGYTF. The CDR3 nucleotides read TGTGCCAGCAGCCCCAGTCGGGATACTAACTATGGCTACACCTTC.

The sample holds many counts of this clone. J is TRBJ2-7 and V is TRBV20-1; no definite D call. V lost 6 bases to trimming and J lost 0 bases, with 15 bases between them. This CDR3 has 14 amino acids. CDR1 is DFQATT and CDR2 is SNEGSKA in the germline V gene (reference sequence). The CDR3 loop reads CSAARMGFSYEQYF. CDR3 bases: TGCAGTGCAGCGAGGATGGGCTTCTCCTACGAGCAGTACTTC.

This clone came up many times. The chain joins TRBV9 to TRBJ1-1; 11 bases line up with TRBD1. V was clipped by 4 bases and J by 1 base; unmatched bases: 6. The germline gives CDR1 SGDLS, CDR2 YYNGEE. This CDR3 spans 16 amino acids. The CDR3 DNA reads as TGTGCCAGCAGCCCCGGGACAGGGGGACCGAACACTGAAGCTTTCTTT. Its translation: CASSPGTGGPNTEAFF.

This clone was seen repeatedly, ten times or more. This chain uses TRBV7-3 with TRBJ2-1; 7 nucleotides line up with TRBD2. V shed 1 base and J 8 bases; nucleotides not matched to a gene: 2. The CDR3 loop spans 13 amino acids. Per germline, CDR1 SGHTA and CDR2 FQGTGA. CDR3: CASSLSAGDEQFF. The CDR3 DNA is TGTGCCAGCAGCTTAAGTGCGGGAGATGAGCAGTTCTTC.

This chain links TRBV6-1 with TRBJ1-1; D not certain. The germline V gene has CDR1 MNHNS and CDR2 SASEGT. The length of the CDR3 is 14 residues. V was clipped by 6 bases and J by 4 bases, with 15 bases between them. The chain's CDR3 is CASSLSTLPTEAFF. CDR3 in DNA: TGTGCCAGCAGCCTGAGTACCTTACCCACTGAAGCTTTCTTT.

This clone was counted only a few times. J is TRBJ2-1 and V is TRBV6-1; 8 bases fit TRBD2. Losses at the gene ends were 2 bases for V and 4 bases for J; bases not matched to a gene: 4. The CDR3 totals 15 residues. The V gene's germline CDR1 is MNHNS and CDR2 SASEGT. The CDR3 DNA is TGTGCCAGCAGTGAAAACGGGGGGGAGTACAATGAGCAGTTCTTC. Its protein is CASSENGGEYNEQFF.

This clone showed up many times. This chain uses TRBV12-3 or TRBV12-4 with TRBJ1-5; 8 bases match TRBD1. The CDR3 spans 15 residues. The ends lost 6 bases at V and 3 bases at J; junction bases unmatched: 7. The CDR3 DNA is TGTGCCAGCAGCATTGGGACAGGTTACAATCAGCCCCAGCATTTT. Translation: CASSIGTGYNQPQHF.

This CDR3 is CASSLVASGKSRGELFF. In DNA form, the CDR3 reads TGTGCCAGCAGCTTAGTAGCTAGCGGGAAAAGTCGCGGGGAGCTGTTTTTT. The V call is TRBV11-1, the J call TRBJ2-2, with 9 positions matching TRBD2. The CDR3 has 17 residues. CDR1 is SGHAT, CDR2 FQDESV, per germline (reference sequence). J lost 7 bases, V lost 1 base, and 10 bases had no gene match.